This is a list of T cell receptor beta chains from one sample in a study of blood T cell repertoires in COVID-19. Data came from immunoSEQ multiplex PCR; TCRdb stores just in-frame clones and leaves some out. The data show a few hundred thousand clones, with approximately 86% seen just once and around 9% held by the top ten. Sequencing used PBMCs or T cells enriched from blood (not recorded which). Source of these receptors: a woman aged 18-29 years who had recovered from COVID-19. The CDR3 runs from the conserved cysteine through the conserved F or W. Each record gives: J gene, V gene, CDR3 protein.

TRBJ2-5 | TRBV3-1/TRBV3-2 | CASSQASGGVETQYF
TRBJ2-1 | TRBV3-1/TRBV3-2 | CASSQGTGVVNEQFF
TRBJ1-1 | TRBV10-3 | CAISESGQGANTEAFF
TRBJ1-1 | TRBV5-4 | CASSLEQGNTEAFF
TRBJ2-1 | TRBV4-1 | CASSPWGGLRNEQFF
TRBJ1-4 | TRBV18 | CASSPTTVREKLFF
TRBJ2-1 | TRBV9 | CASSVGLAGGPLDEQFF
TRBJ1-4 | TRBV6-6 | CASSYSPGQREKLFF
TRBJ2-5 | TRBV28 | CASSRTSGGQETQYF
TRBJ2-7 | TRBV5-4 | CASSLAGSREQYF
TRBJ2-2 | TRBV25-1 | CASSPTSGGTGELFF
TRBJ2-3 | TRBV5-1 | CASSLARGPQGADTQYF
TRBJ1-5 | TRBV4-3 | CASSPRQGARQPQHF
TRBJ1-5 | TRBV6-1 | CASSESVGRGHQPQHF
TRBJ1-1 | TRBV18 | CASSPIRTGQNTEAFF
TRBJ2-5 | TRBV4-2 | CASSQVGGARETQYF
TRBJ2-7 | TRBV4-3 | CASSKNLAGGHEQYF
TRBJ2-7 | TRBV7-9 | CASSFPGQPYEQYF
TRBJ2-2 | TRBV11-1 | CASSMDRTNTGELFF
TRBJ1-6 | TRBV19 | CASSTGGWAYNSPLHF
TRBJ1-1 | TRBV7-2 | CASSLQGDGTEAFF
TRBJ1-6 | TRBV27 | CASSPYLTGREAPLHF
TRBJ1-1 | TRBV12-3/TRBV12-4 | CASSSLQGTEAFF
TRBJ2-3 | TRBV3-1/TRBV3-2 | CASSPYNAGTDTQYF
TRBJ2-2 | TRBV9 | CASSVAGGDTGELFF
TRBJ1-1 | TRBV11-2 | CASSPSWGAEAFF
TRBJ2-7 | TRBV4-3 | CASSQSRAGGHGDEQYF
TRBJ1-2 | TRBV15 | CATSSGGWGVGYTF
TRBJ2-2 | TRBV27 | CASSSGLNTGELFF
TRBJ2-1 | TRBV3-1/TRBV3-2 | CASSQDGRREGDHEQFF
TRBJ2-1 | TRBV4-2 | CASSQPTGTFYNEQFF
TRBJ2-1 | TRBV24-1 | CATSDMRTGGNEQFF
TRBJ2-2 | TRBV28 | CATTDRGRTGELFF
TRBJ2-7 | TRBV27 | CASSFGQGVGEQYF
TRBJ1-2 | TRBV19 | CASSRIGRGGYTF
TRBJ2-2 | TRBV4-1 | CASSQDRVRFVAGELFF
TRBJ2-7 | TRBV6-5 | CASSLGHEQYF
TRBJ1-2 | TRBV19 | CASSIGPGGNYGYTF
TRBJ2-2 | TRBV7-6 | CASSSPGLAGFTGELFF
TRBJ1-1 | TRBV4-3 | CASSLEGQGDTEAFF
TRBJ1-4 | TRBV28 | CASRFLQKKLFF
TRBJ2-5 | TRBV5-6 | CASSFPGQETQETQYF
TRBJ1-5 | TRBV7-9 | CASSLGQNSNQPQHF
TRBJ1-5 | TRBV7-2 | CASSSVPGSNQPQHF
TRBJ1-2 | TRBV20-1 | CSARYNGYTF
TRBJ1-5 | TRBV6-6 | CASRGSSNQPQHF
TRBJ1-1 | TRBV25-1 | CASSEYRGLNTEAFF
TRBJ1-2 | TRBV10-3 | CAISEEAVDSNYGYTF
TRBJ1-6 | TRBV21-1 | CASCLLDRGDSPLHF
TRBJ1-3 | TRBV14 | CASSLAVLSGNTIYF
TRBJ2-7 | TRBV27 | CASRPGTSGTYEQYF
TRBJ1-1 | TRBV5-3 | CARSRNGQGALNTEAFF
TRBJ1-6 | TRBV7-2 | CASSRNRGPSPLHF
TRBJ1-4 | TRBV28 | CASSITGTATREKLFF
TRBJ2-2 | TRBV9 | CASSVTGATGELFF